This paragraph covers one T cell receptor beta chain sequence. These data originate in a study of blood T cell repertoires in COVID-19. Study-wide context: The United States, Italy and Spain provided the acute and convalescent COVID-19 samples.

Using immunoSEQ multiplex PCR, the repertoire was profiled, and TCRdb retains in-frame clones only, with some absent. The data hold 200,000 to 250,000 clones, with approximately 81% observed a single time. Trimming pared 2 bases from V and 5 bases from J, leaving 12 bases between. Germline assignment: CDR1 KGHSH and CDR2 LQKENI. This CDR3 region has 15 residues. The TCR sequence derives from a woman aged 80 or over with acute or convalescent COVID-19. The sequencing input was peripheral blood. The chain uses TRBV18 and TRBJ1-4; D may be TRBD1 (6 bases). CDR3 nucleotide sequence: TGTGCCAGCTCACCATTAAGGGGGACGAATGAAAAACTGTTTTTT. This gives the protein CASSPLRGTNEKLFF. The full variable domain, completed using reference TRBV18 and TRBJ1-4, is NAGVMQNPRHLVRRRGQEARLRCSPMKGHSHVYWYRQLPEEGLKFMVYLQKENIIDESGMPKERFSAEFPKEGPSILRIQQVVRGDSAAYFCASSPLRGTNEKLFFGSGTQLSVL.